These 24 T cell receptor beta chains were all obtained from the same sample, sequenced in a study of regulatory T cells in long-lasting Graves disease. Noted time point: newly diagnosed GD, antithyroid drugs for less than 3 months. Construction of the TCR library relied on RNA isolated from PBMCs. Sequencing libraries for TCR beta were prepared with iRepertoire HTBI primers and Arm-PCR of CDR3 regions. From the multiplex PCR reads, TCRdb called clonotypes with MiXCR, one entry per CDR3 protein. The data show about 380,000 distinct CDR3 sequences, with 15% to 17% seen just once and about a fifth held by the top ten. This specimen consisted of peripheral blood mononuclear cells (PBMCs), obtained at new diagnosis, from a patient treated with antithyroid drugs. These receptors came from a female donor with Graves disease.

In its sample, this clonotype was seen many times. V and J are TRBV9 and TRBJ1-2, with a possible D match to TRBD1 (6 bases). This CDR3 has 15 residues. Per germline, CDR1 SGDLS and CDR2 YYNGEE. V was trimmed by 4 bases and J by 7 bases, leaving 20 bases between them. The CDR3 DNA is TGTGCCAGCAGCCCTGATTACAGGGTTTCGGGTGGCTACACCTTC. As protein: CASSPDYRVSGGYTF. The full variable domain, its missing parts supplied by reference TRBV9 and TRBJ1-2, is DSGVTQTPKHLITATGQRVTLRCSPRSGDLSVYWYQQSLDQGLQFLIQYYNGEERAKGNILERFSAQQFPDLHSELNLSSLELGDSALYFCASSPDYRVSGGYTFGSGTRLTVV.

In this sample, this clonotype turned up many times. The chain is built from TRBV5-1 and TRBJ2-5; D perhaps matches TRBD1 (6 bases). The CDR3 runs to 16 residues. Per germline, CDR1 SGHRS and CDR2 YFSETQ. V was clipped by 3 bases and J by 2 bases, with 17 bases between them. The CDR3 reads CASSSLPGGQQETQYF. The CDR3 coding sequence is TGCGCCAGCAGCTCGCTACCAGGAGGACAGCAAGAGACCCAGTACTTC.

This clonotype came up a few times. The gene calls are TRBV2 and TRBJ2-3; a weak D match, TRBD1 (6 bases). The germline V gene has CDR1 SNHLY and CDR2 FYNNEI. This CDR3 contains 17 residues. The ends were cut back, 6 bases at V and 2 bases at J, with 21 bases in the middle. CDR3: CASRALPGHSNTDTQYF. The CDR3 DNA is TGTGCCAGCAGGGCCCTCCCGGGACACTCCAACACAGATACGCAGTATTTT.

Of note for this clonotype: A far bigger clonotype differs at one base, so this is likely a read error. The rearrangement uses TRBV7-3 and TRBJ1-5; no reliable D call. The CDR3 contains 13 residues. V shed 5 bases and J shed 4 bases, with 9 bases lying between them. CDR1 is SGHTA, CDR2 FQGTGA, per germline. The CDR3 coding sequence is TGTGCCAGCAGCCATCAGATAAATCAGCCCCAGCATTTT. Protein sequence: CASSHQINQPQHF.

Points on this clonotype: A read error is possible here, since a much larger clone lies one base away. This chain connects TRBV11-2 to TRBJ2-5; D is unresolved. The DNA matches TRBJ2-1 better at its end, which makes the J call doubtful. The CDR3 covers 15 residues. Germline V gives CDR1 SGHAT, CDR2 FQNNGV. The CDR3 loop is CASSPVDESHNEQFF. As DNA, the CDR3 is TGTGCCAGCAGCCCCGTCGACGAGTCCCACAATGAGCAGTTCTTC.

The rearrangement joins TRBV30 to TRBJ1-1; D is unresolved. Trimming shortened V by 7 bases and J by 4 bases, and 10 bases separated the two germline ends. The length of the CDR3 is 11 residues. The germline CDR1 and CDR2 sequences are GTSNPN and SVGIG (reference sequence). CDR3: CASAWGTEAFF. The CDR3 bases are TGTGCCTCCGCCTGGGGCACTGAAGCTTTCTTT.

V usage is TRBV18 and J usage is TRBJ1-2; D remains unclear. V lost 2 bases and J 1 base, leaving 8 bases between the germline ends. Germline V lookup: CDR1 KGHSH, CDR2 LQKENI. The CDR3 has 14 amino acids. The CDR3 is CASSPFFINYGYTF. CDR3 DNA: TGTGCCAGCTCACCATTTTTCATTAACTATGGCTACACCTTC.

This clonotype was observed at least ten times. The chain recombines TRBV28 with TRBJ1-3; D gene ambiguous. V was trimmed by 6 bases and J by 6 bases, leaving 3 bases between them. The germline V gene encodes CDR1 MDHEN and CDR2 SYDVKM. This CDR3 is built from 10 residues. The CDR3 DNA sequence: TGTGCCAGCAGCCAAAACACCATATATTTT. Protein sequence: CASSQNTIYF.

There are many counts of this clonotype. The chain recombines TRBV20-1 with TRBJ2-3; 9 bases map to TRBD2. The ends lost 5 bases at V and 2 bases at J; junction bases unmatched: 8. The CDR3 loop spans 15 amino acids. Germline lookup yields CDR1 DFQATT and CDR2 SNEGSKA (reference sequence). The CDR3 is CSAEPTSGNTDTQYF. The CDR3 DNA follows: TGCAGTGCTGAACCGACTAGCGGAAACACAGATACGCAGTATTTT.

The table lists this clonotype with many counts. The CDR3 loop is CASSPSPPGGGDTQYF. The CDR3 nucleotides are TGTGCCAGCAGTCCCTCCCCCCCGGGAGGAGGAGATACGCAGTATTTT. The chain combines TRBV28 with TRBJ2-3; TRBD2 matches 7 bases. The germline CDR1 and CDR2 sequences are MDHEN and SYDVKM. With 5 bases clipped from V and 5 bases from J, the junction kept 13 bases outside the gene matches. The CDR3 consists of 16 residues.

This clonotype was detected ten times or more. J is TRBJ2-7 and V is TRBV4-3; 9 positions match TRBD2. V dropped 0 bases and J dropped 6; count of bases not matched to a gene: 9. Germline assignment: CDR1 LGHNA and CDR2 YSLEER. The CDR3 runs 16 residues. The DNA of the CDR3 is TGCGCCAGCAGCCAAGATGGAATAGCGGGAGCCTCCGAGCAGTACTTC. It translates to CASSQDGIAGASEQYF.

The J gene is TRBJ1-3, the V gene TRBV5-6; 7 nucleotides match TRBD1. J lost 0 bases, V lost 5 bases, and 5 bases had no gene match. Germline CDR1 and CDR2: SGHDT and YYEEEE. This CDR3 has 15 residues. The CDR3 loop is CASSLTGASGNTIYF. DNA of the CDR3: TGTGCCAGCAGTCTTACAGGGGCCTCTGGAAACACCATATATTTT.

This clonotype appeared a few times. The chain has TRBV12-3 or TRBV12-4 and TRBJ2-1, with TRBD2 matching over 9 bases. Germline trimming cut 3 bases from V and 8 bases from J; bases unmatched to any gene: 8. The CDR3 runs to 15 residues. CDR3 DNA sequence: TGTGCCAGCAGTTTCGGCGGGGGGGCTATCGATGAGCAGTTCTTC. This gives the protein CASSFGGGAIDEQFF.

This clonotype was seen ten or more times. The chain is built from TRBV4-3 and TRBJ2-5; 8 bases map to TRBD2. Germline values: CDR1 LGHNA, CDR2 YSLEER. The J segment lost 3 bases and the V segment lost 2 bases, leaving 2 bases of the junction unmatched. The CDR3 is 14 residues long. The CDR3 reads CASSQMGLEETQYF. The CDR3 DNA reads as TGCGCCAGCAGCCAAATGGGACTAGAAGAGACCCAGTACTTC.

This clonotype was counted at least ten times. The V gene is TRBV20-1, the J gene TRBJ1-6; D is possibly TRBD1 (5 bases). Germline lookup yields CDR1 DFQATT and CDR2 SNEGSKA (reference sequence). CDR3 length: 16 amino acids. Deletions cut 6 bases from V and 2 bases from J, with 17 bases between. CDR3 bases: TGCAGTGCCCCCCCTAGGGGTACCACCTATAATTCACCCCTCCACTTT. Amino acids: CSAPPRGTTYNSPLHF.

This clonotype showed up just a few times. The rearrangement links TRBV19 to TRBJ1-1; D is uncertain. The germline V gene encodes CDR1 LNHDA and CDR2 SQIVND (reference sequence). The CDR3 has 11 residues. Deletions cut 2 bases from V and 8 bases from J, with 6 bases between. The CDR3 nucleotides are TGTGCCAGTAGTATACAGCGCGAAGCTTTCTTT. Protein product: CASSIQREAFF.

This clonotype was picked up many times. V gene TRBV3-1 combines with J gene TRBJ2-2, with D unclear. Germline lookup yields CDR1 LGHDT and CDR2 YNNKEL (reference sequence). Trimming removed 1 base at V and 6 bases at J, with 18 bases between. CDR3 length: 17 amino acids. The CDR3 here is CASSQGAPAVWAGELFF. For the CDR3, the DNA is TGTGCCAGCAGCCAAGGGGCTCCGGCGGTTTGGGCCGGGGAGCTGTTTTTT.

This sequence joins TRBV4-3 and TRBJ2-3; TRBD2 matches 8 bases. The CDR3 is 16 residues long. The germline CDR1 and CDR2 sequences are LGHNA and YSLEER. Losses at the gene ends were 0 bases for V and 5 bases for J; bases not matched to a gene: 7. The CDR3 region has the DNA TGCGCCAGCAGCCAAGATAAAAGCGGGAGCGGAGATACGCAGTATTTT. Translating gives CASSQDKSGSGDTQYF.

Note on this clonotype: This sequence may be a read error, since a much larger clone differs from it by one base. The rearrangement links TRBV7-2 to TRBJ1-4; 8 positions match TRBD1. CDR3 length equals 16 residues. CDR1 is SGHTA and CDR2 is FQGNSA in the germline V gene. The CDR3 DNA follows: TGTGCCTGCAGCCCATTTTTGGCAGGGGGCTATGAAAAACTGTTTTTT. Amino acid sequence: CACSPFLAGGYEKLFF.

This clonotype was detected ten times or more. The chain couples TRBV28 to TRBJ2-7, with D maybe TRBD2 (5 bases). The CDR3 spans 17 residues. The germline V and J ends were trimmed by 4 bases and 4 bases, with 23 bases remaining between them. Looked up from germline, CDR1 is MDHEN and CDR2 is SYDVKM. The CDR3 protein is CASSSDSRGRSLYEQYF. The CDR3 region has the DNA TGTGCCAGCAGTTCAGATTCCCGGGGTAGAAGTTTGTACGAGCAGTACTTC.

This clonotype was found many times. The gene calls are TRBV24-1 and TRBJ2-7; 10 nucleotides line up with TRBD1. The V and J ends lost 4 bases and 7 bases, in that order; junction bases with no gene match: 9. The CDR3 has 15 amino acids. CDR1 is KGHDR, CDR2 SFDVKD, per germline. Here the CDR3 DNA reads TGTGCCACCAGTGACTCTACCGGGACAGGGGAAGAGCAGTACTTC. Translated: CATSDSTGTGEEQYF.

This clonotype was observed at least ten times. The chain joins TRBV4-1 to TRBJ1-1, with D possibly matching TRBD1 (5 bases). V shed 4 bases and J shed 0 bases, with 12 bases lying between them. The CDR3 length is 15 residues. CDR1 and CDR2 (germline): MGHRA, YSYEKL. The CDR3 here is CASSLRTFVNTEAFF. The DNA of the CDR3 is TGCGCCAGCAGCCTGCGGACATTCGTGAACACTGAAGCTTTCTTT.

This clonotype was picked up a small number of times. The chain recombines TRBV12-3 or TRBV12-4 with TRBJ1-6; D might be TRBD1 (5 bases). This CDR3 spans 15 amino acids. V was pared by 6 bases and J by 9 bases, with 18 bases between. CDR3 region: CASRATVNRPSPLHF. The CDR3 DNA reads as TGTGCCAGCAGGGCGACAGTGAACCGCCCTTCACCCCTCCACTTT.

This clonotype was seen more than once but under ten times. The V call is TRBV10-3, the J call TRBJ2-1, with TRBD1 matching 9 bases. The CDR3 is 15 residues long. Germline V gene lookup returns CDR1 ENHRY and CDR2 SYGVKD. Trimming at V came to 10 bases and at J to 6 bases, leaving 13 bases not matched to a gene. CDR3 DNA: TGTGCCACCGTAAACGGACAGGGGTTTGGCAATGAGCAGTTCTTC. Its translation: CATVNGQGFGNEQFF.